Sequencing of this TCR beta chain was carried out in a study of T cell changes during pregnancy in multiple sclerosis (dated by TCRdb to the late 2010s). Study-level background: The study looked at changes in the T cell repertoire across pregnancy in women with multiple sclerosis.

The CDR3 numbers 18 residues from cysteine through phenylalanine. The read is trimmed to its CDR3 DNA, 54 bases read in frame from base 1. After removal of 5 bases from V and 1 base from J, the junction retains 13 bases not matched to a gene. The germline V gene supplies CDR1 SGHRS and CDR2 YFSETQ. Libraries were constructed by the immunoSEQ multiplex PCR assay. Imported from immuneACCESS, the table was reduced by TCRdb to in-frame sequences with V and J called. These copies leave out some clones; in studies compared against another copy, an unresolved V gene accounts for under half, and the cause of the remainder is not known. The sample data list under 95,000 clones, and 91% of these were observed just once. The ten largest clones represent about 1.7% of the sample. Turning to this clone: Its antigen target is currently unknown. No per-base quality is available; no much larger clone lies one base away.

This receptor was taken from a female donor in good health, enrolled as a control in a pregnancy study. Source: peripheral blood, taken after pregnancy. Here the chain combines TRBV5-1 and TRBJ2-3; TRBD1 agrees with 10 junctional bases. The DNA is as follows: TGCGCCAGCAGTCCGGGACAGGGGTCCCGCCTTGGCACAGATACGCAGTATTTT. The resulting protein is CASSPGQGSRLGTDTQYF. Beyond the CDR3, the reference TRBV5-1 and TRBJ2-3 genes provide the residues; the full variable domain reads: KAGVTQTPRYLIKTRGQQVTLSCSPISGHRSVSWYQQTPGQGLQFLFEYFSETQRNKGNFPGRFSGRQFSNSRSEMNVSTLELGDSALYLCASSPGQGSRLGTDTQYFGPGTRLTVL.